The 18 T cell receptor beta chains in this list originate from one sample, sequenced in a study of follicular helper T cells after annual influenza vaccination (dated by TCRdb to the late 2010s). The library came from the immunoSEQ multiplex PCR assay. TCRdb took over this immuneACCESS table, retaining in-frame rearrangements with V and J assigned. Such tables are incomplete; in checked studies, under half of the missing clones stem from an unresolved V gene, and the remainder is unexplained. The sample includes 9,900 or so clones, with roughly 86% observed a single time. The ten largest clones capture roughly 0.86% of the sample. This sample's time point label indicates: 2014-2015 season, pre-vaccination. Sequences were derived from CXCR5- memory CD4+ T cells sorted from blood, sampled on the day of influenza vaccination. This specimen's cell subset or site label, interpreted: CXCR5- memory CD4 T cells. The receptor set was obtained from an adult who received the influenza vaccine.

This clone has more than one count but fewer than ten. The chain carries TRBV28 and TRBJ2-7, with D perhaps TRBD1 or TRBD2 (7 bases each). Germline CDR1 reads MDHEN; CDR2 reads SYDVKM. The CDR3 is made up of 14 amino acids. Trimming took off 6 bases at V and 7 bases at J, with 19 bases between the two ends. Here the CDR3 reads CASSRQGLPWEQYF. CDR3 DNA sequence: TGTGCCAGCAGCCGACAGGGACTACCTTGGGAGCAGTACTTC.

The chain has TRBV4-3 and TRBJ2-3; 7 positions agree with TRBD2. The junction had 2 bases not matched to a gene; V was cut back by 1 base and J by 1 base. The CDR3 is made up of 15 amino acids. CDR1 LGHNA and CDR2 YSLEER come from the germline V gene. The CDR3 protein is CASSQVRGGTDTQYF. The CDR3, as DNA: TGCGCCAGCAGCCAAGTCCGGGGGGGCACAGATACGCAGTATTTT.

V usage is TRBV30 and J usage is TRBJ2-3; tentative D call: TRBD1 (5 bases). CDR1 GTSNPN and CDR2 SVGIG come from the germline V gene (reference sequence). Trimming stripped 2 bases from V and 2 bases from J, with 14 bases between. This CDR3 has 15 amino acids. Here the CDR3 DNA reads TGTGCCTGGAGTTGGCGGCAGGGCCTCACAGATACGCAGTATTTT. It is translated as CAWSWRQGLTDTQYF. The entire variable domain, with the rest obtained from reference TRBV30 and TRBJ2-3, is as follows: SQTIHQWPATLVQPVGSPLSLECTVEGTSNPNLYWYRQAAGRGLQLLFYSVGIGQISSEVPQNLSASRPQDRQFILSSKKLLLSDSGFYLCAWSWRQGLTDTQYFGPGTRLTVL.

V and J are TRBV28 and TRBJ2-3; 7 nucleotides agree with TRBD2. CDR1 is MDHEN and CDR2 is SYDVKM in the germline V gene. The CDR3 runs 15 residues. V shed 2 bases and J 4 bases; nucleotides not matched to a gene: 6. CDR3 amino acids: CASSLGGRAPDTQYF. The CDR3 DNA reads as TGTGCCAGCAGTTTAGGGGGGAGGGCCCCAGATACGCAGTATTTT.

The CDR3 region is CASSVHSQETQYF. CDR3 DNA: TGTGCCAGCAGCGTGCACTCACAAGAGACCCAGTACTTC. The gene calls are TRBV7-2 and TRBJ2-5, with D unresolved. Germline CDR1 SGHTA, CDR2 FQGNSA. The CDR3 runs 13 residues. Trimming left V 5 bases short and J 2 bases short, with 9 bases between.

The J gene is TRBJ2-7, the V gene TRBV11-2, with 10 bases matching TRBD1. CDR1 is SGHAT and CDR2 is FQNNGV in the germline V gene. J gave up 6 bases and V 7 bases, and 9 bases lay outside the gene matches. This CDR3 contains 14 residues. As DNA, the CDR3 is TGTGCCAGCACGCCCGGGACAGGGGTCAGCGAGCAGTACTTC. Translated, it gives CASTPGTGVSEQYF.

The sample holds one count of this clone. J is TRBJ2-7 and V is TRBV30; no firm D call. This CDR3 is built from 14 residues. V shed 2 bases and J shed 7 bases, with 18 bases lying between them. Looked up from germline, CDR1 is GTSNPN and CDR2 is SVGIG (reference sequence). For the CDR3, the DNA is TGTGCCTGGAGTTCTCGGTGGCGGTCTCGGGAGCAGTACTTC. Translated, it gives CAWSSRWRSREQYF.

This clone was seen a few times. V is TRBV19 and J is TRBJ1-5; D may be TRBD1 (5 bases). The germline V gene has CDR1 LNHDA and CDR2 SQIVND (reference sequence). The CDR3 spans 13 residues. V was pared by 6 bases and J by 6 bases, with 12 bases between. Here the CDR3 reads CASRPGTLQPQHF. The CDR3 region has the DNA TGTGCCAGTAGACCCGGGACTCTTCAGCCCCAGCATTTT.

The chain is built from TRBV14 and TRBJ2-1; D call uncertain. This CDR3 comprises 14 residues. Germline V gene data show CDR1 as SGHDN and CDR2 as FVKESK. V lost 2 bases, J lost 7 bases, and 12 bases lay in between. DNA for the CDR3: TGTGCCAGCAGCCAATTCCGGGTGGGTAATGAGCAGTTCTTC. Translating it yields CASSQFRVGNEQFF.

This chain connects TRBV30 to TRBJ1-1, with TRBD1 matching 8 bases. This CDR3 is built from 14 residues. The ends lost 2 bases at V and 6 bases at J; junction bases unmatched: 8. The germline V gene has CDR1 GTSNPN and CDR2 SVGIG (reference sequence). In nucleotides, the CDR3 is TGTGCCTGGAGTTCCGGGACAGGAAGCGCTGAAGCTTTCTTT. This translates into CAWSSGTGSAEAFF. The full variable domain, its missing parts supplied by reference TRBV30 and TRBJ1-1, is SQTIHQWPATLVQPVGSPLSLECTVEGTSNPNLYWYRQAAGRGLQLLFYSVGIGQISSEVPQNLSASRPQDRQFILSSKKLLLSDSGFYLCAWSSGTGSAEAFFGQGTRLTVV.

The chain combines TRBV6-1 with TRBJ2-4, with a tentative D call TRBD2 (6 bases). The CDR3 runs 15 residues. Germline CDR1 reads MNHNS; CDR2 reads SASEGT. The V end lost 2 bases, the J end lost 6 bases, and 14 bases lay between the germline ends. The CDR3 coding sequence is TGTGCCAGCAGTGAAAGGAGGGGCGCCCTAAACATTCAGTACTTC. Translated: CASSERRGALNIQYF.

The rearrangement uses TRBV6-4 and TRBJ2-3; 8 bases match TRBD1. From germline, CDR1 is MRHNA and CDR2 SNTAGT. The J segment lost 4 bases and the V segment lost 3 bases, leaving 0 bases of the junction unmatched. CDR3 length equals 13 residues. Written as DNA, the CDR3 is TGTGCCAGCAGTGAACAGGGGGCAGATACGCAGTATTTT. Its translation: CASSEQGADTQYF.

The chain uses TRBV6-5 and TRBJ2-7, with 9 nucleotides matching TRBD2. Germline loops: CDR1 MNHEY, CDR2 SVGAGI. V was pared by 7 bases and J by 10 bases, with 11 bases of the junction left unmatched. The CDR3 is 13 amino acids. In DNA, the CDR3 is TGTGCCAGCAAGAGTCTAGCGGGGCCGGGCCAGTACTTC. Protein sequence: CASKSLAGPGQYF.

The V gene is TRBV10-3, the J gene TRBJ1-3, with 8 bases aligning to TRBD1. The CDR3 is made up of 14 amino acids. After removal of 6 bases from V and 4 bases from J, the junction contained 5 bases not matched to a gene. Per the germline V gene, CDR1 is ENHRY and CDR2 is SYGVKD. The CDR3: CAISGQGTGNTIYF. As DNA, the CDR3 is TGTGCCATCAGCGGACAGGGAACGGGAAACACCATATATTTT.

This clone was seen only a few times. V usage is TRBV19 and J usage is TRBJ2-7, with D possibly TRBD1 on 5 matching bases. CDR3 length: 13 amino acids. Trimming cost V 5 bases and J 3 bases, with 11 bases left between them. Looked up from germline, CDR1 is LNHDA and CDR2 is SQIVND (reference sequence). The CDR3 sequence: CASSSDGHYEQYF. The CDR3 DNA reads as TGTGCCAGTAGTTCGGACGGACACTACGAGCAGTACTTC.

V and J are TRBV19 and TRBJ2-5; either TRBD1 or TRBD2 may supply D (5 bases each). Trimming took 5 bases from V and 2 from J, leaving 15 bases between them. In germline, CDR1 is LNHDA, CDR2 SQIVND (reference sequence). This CDR3 comprises 15 residues. The CDR3 here is CASSPQKRTQETQYF. CDR3 coding DNA: TGTGCCAGTAGTCCCCAAAAGCGGACACAAGAGACCCAGTACTTC.

The rearrangement uses TRBV11-2 and TRBJ1-5; tentatively, D is TRBD1 (6 bases). V lost 4 bases and J 1 base, leaving 8 bases between the germline ends. In germline, CDR1 is SGHAT, CDR2 FQNNGV. This CDR3 spans 14 amino acids. CDR3 coding DNA: TGTGCCAGCAGCTGGGGGCAGAGCAATCAGCCCCAGCATTTT. Translated, it gives CASSWGQSNQPQHF.

This CDR3 is CASSTGTSWSAQFF. In DNA, the CDR3 is TGTGCCAGCTCAACCGGGACTTCCTGGTCGGCGCAGTTCTTC. The V gene is TRBV18, the J gene TRBJ2-1; D is possibly TRBD2 (6 bases). CDR3 length equals 14 residues. From germline, CDR1 is KGHSH and CDR2 LQKENI. The V and J ends lost 5 bases and 12 bases respectively, with 20 bases between them.